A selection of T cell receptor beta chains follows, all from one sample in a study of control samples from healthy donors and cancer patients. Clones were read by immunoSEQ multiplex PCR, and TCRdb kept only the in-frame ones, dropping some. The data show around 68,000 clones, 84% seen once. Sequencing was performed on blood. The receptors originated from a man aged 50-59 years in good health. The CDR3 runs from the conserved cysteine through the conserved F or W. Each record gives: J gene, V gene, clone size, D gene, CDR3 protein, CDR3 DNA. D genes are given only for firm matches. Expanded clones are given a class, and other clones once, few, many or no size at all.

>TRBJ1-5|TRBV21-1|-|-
CASSPILQGVISNQPQHF
TGTGCCAGCAGCCCCATTCTGCAGGGGGTGATCAGCAATCAGCCCCAGCATTTT
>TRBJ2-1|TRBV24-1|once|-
CATSDTGPGSSYNEQFF
TGTGCCACCAGCGATACCGGTCCGGGGTCCTCCTACAATGAGCAGTTCTTC
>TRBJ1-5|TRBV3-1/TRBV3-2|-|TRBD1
CASSSTGVSNQPQHF
TGTGCCAGCAGCTCCACAGGGGTGAGCAATCAGCCCCAGCATTTT
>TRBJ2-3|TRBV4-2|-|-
CASSQDHLDNPDTQYF
TGTGCCAGCAGCCAAGATCACCTCGATAATCCAGATACGCAGTATTTT
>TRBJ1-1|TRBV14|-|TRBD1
CASSQMGRDRATEAFF
TGTGCCAGCAGCCAAATGGGAAGAGACAGGGCCACTGAAGCTTTCTTT
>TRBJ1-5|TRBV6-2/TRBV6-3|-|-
CASSWGTNSNQPQHF
TGTGCCAGCAGTTGGGGGACGAATAGCAATCAGCCCCAGCATTTT
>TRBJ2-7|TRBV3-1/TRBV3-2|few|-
CASSHLDYTDSYEQYF
TGTGCCAGCAGCCACTTGGACTACACGGACTCCTACGAGCAGTACTTC
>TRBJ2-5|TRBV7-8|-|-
CASSLTEIQETQYF
TGTGCCAGCAGCTTAACGGAGATCCAAGAGACCCAGTACTTC
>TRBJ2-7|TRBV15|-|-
CATSRDRGLWEQYF
TGTGCCACCAGCAGAGATCGGGGACTGTGGGAGCAGTACTTC
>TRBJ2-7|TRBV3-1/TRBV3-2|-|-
CASSQDASVYEQYF
TGTGCCAGCAGCCAAGATGCTAGCGTCTACGAGCAGTACTTC
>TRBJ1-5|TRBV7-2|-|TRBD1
CASRKGQGGNQPQHF
TGTGCCAGCAGAAAGGGACAGGGTGGCAATCAGCCCCAGCATTTT
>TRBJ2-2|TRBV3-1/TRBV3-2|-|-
CASSRGNTGELFF
TGTGCCAGCAGCCGAGGGAACACCGGGGAGCTGTTTTTT
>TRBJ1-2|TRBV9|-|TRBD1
CASSVGVGQGAFYGYTF
TGTGCCAGCAGCGTAGGTGTTGGGCAGGGGGCATTCTATGGCTACACCTTC
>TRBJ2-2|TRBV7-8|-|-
CASSLAPQGATGELFF
TGTGCCAGCAGCTTAGCACCACAGGGAGCAACCGGGGAGCTGTTTTTT
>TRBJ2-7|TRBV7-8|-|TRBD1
CASSLGRRGLGSYEQYF
TGTGCCAGCAGCTTAGGTCGCAGGGGGCTAGGCTCCTACGAGCAGTACTTC
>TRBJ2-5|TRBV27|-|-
CASSPFGGSGETQYF
TGTGCCAGCAGTCCTTTCGGAGGCTCAGGGGAGACCCAGTACTTC
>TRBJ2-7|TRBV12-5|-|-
CASGPGEGYEQYF
TGTGCTAGTGGTCCCGGAGAGGGCTACGAGCAGTACTTC
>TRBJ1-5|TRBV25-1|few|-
CASSEHSLNQPQHF
TGTGCCAGCAGTGAACACAGCTTGAATCAGCCCCAGCATTTT
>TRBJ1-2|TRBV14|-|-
CASSRSDRTFYGYTF
TGTGCCAGCAGCCGTAGCGACAGGACCTTCTATGGCTACACCTTC
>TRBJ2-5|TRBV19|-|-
CASSSPQGSRFVGETQYF
TGTGCCAGTAGTAGCCCACAGGGCTCTAGGTTTGTGGGAGAGACCCAGTACTTC
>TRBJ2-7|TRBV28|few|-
CASINSGLDYEQYF
TGTGCCAGCATCAATAGTGGGTTGGACTACGAGCAGTACTTC
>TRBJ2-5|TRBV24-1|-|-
CATSDNGESSQETQYF
TGTGCCACCAGTGATAATGGGGAAAGTAGCCAAGAGACCCAGTACTTC
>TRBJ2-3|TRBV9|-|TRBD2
CASSHGQGLAADTQYF
TGTGCCAGCAGCCACGGACAGGGACTAGCGGCAGATACGCAGTATTTT
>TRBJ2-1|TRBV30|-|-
CAWTGDYSYNEQFF
TGTGCCTGGACAGGGGACTATTCCTACAATGAGCAGTTCTTC
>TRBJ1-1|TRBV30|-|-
CACYSGGNTEAFF
TGTGCCTGTTACAGCGGGGGGAACACTGAAGCTTTCTTT
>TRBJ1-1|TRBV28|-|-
CATYRQNTEAFF
TGTGCCACCTATAGACAGAACACTGAAGCTTTCTTT
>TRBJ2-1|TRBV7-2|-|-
CASSLAQPWGNEQFF
TGTGCCAGCAGCTTAGCCCAGCCCTGGGGCAATGAGCAGTTCTTC
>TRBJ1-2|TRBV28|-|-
CASSFQSGYGYTF
TGTGCCAGCAGTTTCCAAAGCGGCTATGGCTACACCTTC
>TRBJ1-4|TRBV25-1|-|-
CASSVLGGGEKLFF
TGTGCCAGCAGTGTCTTAGGGGGAGGCGAAAAACTGTTTTTT
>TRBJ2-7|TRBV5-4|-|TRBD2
CASSFLAGGEQYF
TGTGCCAGCAGCTTCCTAGCGGGAGGCGAGCAGTACTTC
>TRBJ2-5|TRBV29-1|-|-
CSVTGSPQETQYF
TGCAGCGTGACCGGGAGTCCACAAGAGACCCAGTACTTC
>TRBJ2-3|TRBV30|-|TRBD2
CAWSAGLTDTQYF
TGTGCCTGGTCAGCGGGGCTGACAGATACGCAGTATTTT
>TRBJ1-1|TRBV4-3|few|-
CASSQVGPNTEAFF
TGCGCCAGCAGCCAAGTGGGCCCGAACACTGAAGCTTTCTTT
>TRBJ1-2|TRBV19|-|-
CASSQQGGYTF
TGTGCCAGTAGTCAACAGGGCGGCTACACCTTC
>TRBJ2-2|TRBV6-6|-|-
CASSTDRFESGELFF
TGTGCCAGCAGTACCGACAGGTTCGAGTCCGGGGAGCTGTTTTTT
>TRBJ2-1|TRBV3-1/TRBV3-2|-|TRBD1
CASSQGTGQVVF
TGTGCCAGCAGCCAAGGGACAGGTCAGGTGGTCTTC
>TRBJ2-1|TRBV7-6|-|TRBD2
CASSLGLAGGGEQFF
TGTGCCAGCAGCTTAGGGTTAGCGGGAGGAGGTGAGCAGTTCTTC
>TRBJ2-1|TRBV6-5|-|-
CASSYEGTDYNEQFF
TGTGCCAGCAGTTACGAAGGGACGGACTACAATGAGCAGTTCTTC
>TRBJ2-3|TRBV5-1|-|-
CASSQTTPRTDTQYF
TGCGCCAGCAGCCAAACGACACCACGGACAGATACGCAGTATTTT
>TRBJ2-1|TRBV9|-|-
CASSPTDFRSYNEQFF
TGTGCCAGCAGCCCCACGGACTTCCGCTCCTACAATGAGCAGTTCTTC
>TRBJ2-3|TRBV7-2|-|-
CASSRSGSSTDTQYF
TGTGCCAGCAGCCGGAGCGGTTCTAGCACAGATACGCAGTATTTT
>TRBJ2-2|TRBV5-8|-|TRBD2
CASSSTGTSVTGELFF
TGTGCCAGCAGCTCCACCGGGACTAGCGTCACCGGGGAGCTGTTTTTT
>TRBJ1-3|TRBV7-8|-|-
CASRQGLGNTIYF
TGTGCCAGCAGACAGGGCCTTGGAAACACCATATATTTT
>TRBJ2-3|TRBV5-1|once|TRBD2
CASSTGLEVDTQYF
TGCGCCAGCAGCACGGGACTAGAAGTCGATACGCAGTATTTT
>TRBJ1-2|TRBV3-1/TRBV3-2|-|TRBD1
CASSPGQGTYGYTF
TGTGCCAGCAGCCCTGGACAGGGAACCTATGGCTACACCTTC
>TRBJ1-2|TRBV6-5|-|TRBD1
CASSSTGVDGYTF
TGTGCCAGCAGTTCGACAGGGGTGGATGGCTACACCTTC
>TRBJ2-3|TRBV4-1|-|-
CASSQDLRERVNTQYF
TGCGCCAGCAGCCAAGATCTCCGGGAGAGGGTGAATACGCAGTATTTT
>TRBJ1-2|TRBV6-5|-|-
CASSRDRLYGYTF
TGTGCCAGCAGTCGAGACCGCCTCTATGGCTACACCTTC
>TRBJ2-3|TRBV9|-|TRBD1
CASSVQGDSTDTQYF
TGTGCCAGCAGCGTACAGGGGGATAGCACAGATACGCAGTATTTT
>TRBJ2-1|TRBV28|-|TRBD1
CASIRDSSYNEQFF
TGTGCCAGCATCCGGGACAGTTCCTACAATGAGCAGTTCTTC
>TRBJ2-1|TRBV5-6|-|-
CASSGGTSNEQFF
TGTGCCAGCAGCGGCGGGACTTCCAATGAGCAGTTCTTC
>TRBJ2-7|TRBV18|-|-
CASSSQTGGYEQYF
TGTGCCAGCTCATCACAGACAGGAGGGTACGAGCAGTACTTC
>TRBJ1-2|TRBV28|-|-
CASSPTTFRSYGYTF
TGTGCCAGCAGTCCCACGACTTTTAGGTCCTATGGCTACACCTTC
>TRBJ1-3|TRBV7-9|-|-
CASSLILGNPSGNTIYF
TGTGCCAGCAGCTTAATTCTGGGAAATCCCTCTGGAAACACCATATATTTT
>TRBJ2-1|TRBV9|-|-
CASSIAINSYNEQFF
TGTGCCAGCAGCATAGCGATAAACTCCTACAATGAGCAGTTCTTC